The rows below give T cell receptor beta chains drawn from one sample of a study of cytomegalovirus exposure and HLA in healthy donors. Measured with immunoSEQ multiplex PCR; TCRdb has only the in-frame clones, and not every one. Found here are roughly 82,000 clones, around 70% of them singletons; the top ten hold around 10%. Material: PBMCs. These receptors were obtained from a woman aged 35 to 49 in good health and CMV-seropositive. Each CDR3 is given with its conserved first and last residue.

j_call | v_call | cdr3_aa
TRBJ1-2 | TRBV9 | CASSARDREVIGYGYTF
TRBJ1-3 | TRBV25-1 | CASSDWTGGAGNTIYF
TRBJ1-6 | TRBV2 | CASKGTENSPLHF
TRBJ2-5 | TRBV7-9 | CASSSGQGWETQYF
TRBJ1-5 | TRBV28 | CASSLFGKTGQDQPQHF
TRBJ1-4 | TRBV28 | CASRSREYSNEKLFF
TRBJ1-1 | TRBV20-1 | CSETGGTEAFF
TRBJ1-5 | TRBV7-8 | CASSSGTDSNQPQHF
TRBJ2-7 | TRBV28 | CASSSGSYEQYF
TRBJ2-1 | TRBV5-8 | CASSLGLAGGSYNEQFF
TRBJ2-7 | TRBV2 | CASSAQERVWSGEQYF
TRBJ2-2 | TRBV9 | CASSSGDRGRTGELFF
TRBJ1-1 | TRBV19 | CASSIPGQGAGTEAFF
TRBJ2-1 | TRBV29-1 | CSVEGGGDEQFF
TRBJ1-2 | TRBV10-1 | CASSPQGNYGYPF
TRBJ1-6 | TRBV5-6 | CASSLGQNNSPLNF
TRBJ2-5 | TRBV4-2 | CASSPGQGETQYF
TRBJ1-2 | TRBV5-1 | CASSLDEGASLVGYTF
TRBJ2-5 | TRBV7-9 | CASSPRSGIYQETQYF
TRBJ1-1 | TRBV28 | CASSLPGHVTEAFF
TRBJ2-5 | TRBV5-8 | CASSLGGGKTQYF
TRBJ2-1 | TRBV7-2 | CASSLRQGANEQFF
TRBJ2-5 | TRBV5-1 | CASSLVPSEVTQYF
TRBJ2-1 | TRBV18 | CASSPGQGSYNEQFF
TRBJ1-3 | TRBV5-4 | CASSQGGNQGTTIYF
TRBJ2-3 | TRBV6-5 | CASSRTRQGTDTQYF
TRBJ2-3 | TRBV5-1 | CASSFGGTSTDTQYF
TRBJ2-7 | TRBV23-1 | CASSQSTGGPYEQYF
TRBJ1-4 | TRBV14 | CASRAGTNEKLFF
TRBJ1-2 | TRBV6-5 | CASRETGDYGYTF
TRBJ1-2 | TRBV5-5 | CASSFGGRSFYGYTF
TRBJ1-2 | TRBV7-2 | CASSYSSGTGNGYTF
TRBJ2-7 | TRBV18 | CASSRAAGSSYEQYF
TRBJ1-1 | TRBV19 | CASKGQGVNTEAFF
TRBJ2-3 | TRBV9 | CASSVEAGLDTQYF
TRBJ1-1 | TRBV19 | CASSSIIQGAATEAFF
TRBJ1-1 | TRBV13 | CASRYSGTGELWDTEAFF
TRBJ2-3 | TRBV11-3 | CASSFSGSTDTQYF
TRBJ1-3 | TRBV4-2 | CASSQHGQGVSGNTIYF
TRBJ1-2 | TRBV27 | CASKGRGRGYTF
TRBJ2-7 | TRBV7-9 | CASSFQGALDEQYF
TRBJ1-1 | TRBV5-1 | CASSLDFREAFF
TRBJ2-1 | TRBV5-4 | CASSFRAGQGAIGYNEQFF
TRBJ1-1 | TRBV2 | CASSEEPGLNTEAFF
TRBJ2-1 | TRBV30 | CAWNVLAGLYNEQFF
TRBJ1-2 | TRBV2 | CASTPLGQGDRRGYPF
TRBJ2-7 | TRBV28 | CASSFRDRGRTKQYF
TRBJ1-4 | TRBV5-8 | CASSLGRMNEKLFF